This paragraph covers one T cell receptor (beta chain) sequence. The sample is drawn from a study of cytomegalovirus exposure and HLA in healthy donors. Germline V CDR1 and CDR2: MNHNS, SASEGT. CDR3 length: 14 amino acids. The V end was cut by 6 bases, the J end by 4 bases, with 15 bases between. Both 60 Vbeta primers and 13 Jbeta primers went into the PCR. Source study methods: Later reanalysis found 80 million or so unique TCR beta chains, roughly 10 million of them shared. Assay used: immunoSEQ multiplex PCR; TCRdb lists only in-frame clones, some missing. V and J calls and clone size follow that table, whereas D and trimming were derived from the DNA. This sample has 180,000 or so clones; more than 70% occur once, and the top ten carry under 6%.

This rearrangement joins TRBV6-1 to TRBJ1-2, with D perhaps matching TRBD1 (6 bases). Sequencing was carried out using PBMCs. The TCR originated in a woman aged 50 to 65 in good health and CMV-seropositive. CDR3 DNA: TGTGCCAGCAGGCTACAGGGAGCCGCCTATGGCTACACCTTC. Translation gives CASRLQGAAYGYTF.